This TCR beta chain was captured by sequencing in a study of CD8+ T cells in alopecia areata. Treatment denoted: oral pan-JAK inhibitor, 5-10 mg twice daily. This clone was observed a few times. RNA, once extracted, was reverse transcribed into cDNA for use as the sequencing template. TCRdb keeps only in-frame clones here, not all; method: immunoSEQ multiplex PCR. The data contain about 180,000 clones, 51% of them seen just once; the ten biggest clones take up over 9%. This CDR3 has 17 residues. The germline V gene has CDR1 SGHNT and CDR2 YYREEE (reference sequence). With V trimmed by 4 bases and J by 2 bases, 11 bases remained unmatched.

This material consisted of CD8+ T cells sorted from blood, taken around week 54, from a patient treated with tofacitinib. The TCR sequence derives from a human donor with alopecia areata. The chain combines TRBV5-4 with TRBJ2-3, with 9 bases that match TRBD2. CDR3 amino acids: CASSQDLGGGATDTQYF. CDR3 bases: TGTGCCAGCAGCCAAGATCTGGGCGGGGGGGCCACAGATACGCAGTATTTT.